A selection of T cell receptor beta chains follows, all from one sample in a study of human T cells and chemical hapten exposure. One entry per CDR3 protein, called by TCRdb with MiXCR from the RACE reads. The sample has about 43,000 distinct CDR3 sequences, 3.3% seen once. The sample here was whole blood, taken in connection with sensitization to the hapten diphenylcyclopropenone (DPC). These receptors all come from a man aged 35 to 55 with alopecia areata. Some clones in this sample may be carry-over from other donors' samples. The CDR3 runs from the conserved cysteine through the conserved F or W. The D gene is left open where the match is weak. Not all rows give a size; the values are once, few, many and, for expanded clones, a class.

V gene	J gene	D gene	clone size	CDR3 protein	CDR3 DNA
TRBV5-1	TRBJ2-5	NA	many	CASSFQDQETQYF	TGCGCCAGCAGCTTCCAGGACCAAGAGACCCAGTACTTC
TRBV9	TRBJ2-6	TRBD2	many	CASSPGETSGRISSGANVLTF	TGTGCCAGCAGCCCGGGGGAGACTAGCGGGAGGATTAGCTCTGGGGCCAACGTCCTGACTTTC
TRBV5-1	TRBJ2-7	TRBD1	many	CASSFSGGNYEQYF	TGCGCCAGCAGCTTCTCAGGGGGCAACTACGAGCAGTACTTC
TRBV6-5	TRBJ1-3	NA	many	CASSRDFRSLSGNTIYF	TGTGCCAGCAGCCGAGACTTCCGGAGTCTCTCTGGAAACACCATATATTTT
TRBV7-8	TRBJ2-6	NA	NA	CASSLLGQGGSGANVLTF	TGTGCCAGCAGCTTACTAGGCCAGGGGGGCTCTGGGGCCAACGTCCTGACTTTC
TRBV5-6	TRBJ2-7	NA	many	CASAFHRDSYEQYF	TGTGCCAGCGCGTTTCACCGGGACTCCTACGAGCAGTACTTC
TRBV20-1	TRBJ2-7	TRBD2	many	CSAPLAGAYEQYF	TGCAGTGCTCCTCTAGCGGGAGCCTACGAGCAGTACTTC
TRBV20-1	TRBJ2-7	NA	many	CSARVQGVTRYEQYF	TGCAGTGCTAGAGTGCAGGGGGTGACTAGATACGAGCAGTACTTC
TRBV7-8	TRBJ1-1	NA	NA	CASSLALPGLNTEAFF	TGTGCCAGCAGCTTAGCGCTTCCAGGGTTAAACACTGAAGCTTTCTTT
TRBV30	TRBJ1-2	NA	NA	CAWSIEGRVDDGYTF	TGTGCCTGGAGTATCGAGGGACGAGTAGACGATGGCTACACCTTC
TRBV6-5	TRBJ2-1	TRBD2	many	CASTKGAGLAASYNEQFF	TGTGCCAGTACAAAGGGGGCCGGACTAGCGGCCTCCTACAATGAGCAGTTCTTC
TRBV20-1	TRBJ2-1	NA	many	CSASQLGLYNEQFF	TGCAGTGCTAGCCAGTTGGGGTTATACAATGAGCAGTTCTTC
TRBV18	TRBJ1-4	TRBD1	many	CASSPTGTGSEKLFF	TGTGCCAGCTCACCTACCGGGACAGGAAGCGAAAAACTGTTTTTT
TRBV7-8	TRBJ2-7	NA	many	CASSPLGGGSSYEQYF	TGTGCCAGCAGCCCCTTAGGTGGTGGGAGCTCCTACGAGCAGTACTTC
TRBV7-2	TRBJ2-3	NA	many	CASSLDPSTDTQYF	TGTGCCAGCAGCTTAGACCCGAGCACAGATACGCAGTATTTT
TRBV5-1	TRBJ2-1	NA	many	CASSPRTANEQFF	TGCGCCAGCAGCCCCCGGACAGCCAATGAGCAGTTCTTC
TRBV12-3/TRBV12-4	TRBJ2-7	NA	many	CASSLSSATYEQYF	TGTGCCAGCAGTTTATCTAGCGCAACATACGAGCAGTACTTC
TRBV25-1	TRBJ2-3	NA	many	CASSEPPTDTQYF	TGTGCCAGCAGTGAACCACCCACAGATACGCAGTATTTT